This paragraph reports one TCR beta chain. What it recognizes is unknown. The data were taken from a study of blood T cells in healthy people across ages. A second roughly 6 to 12 cycle PCR used barcoded and J-beta primers. Every single cDNA molecule received a tag from a template-switch adaptor with 12 random nucleotides. A single record per CDR3 protein comes from TCRdb applying MiXCR to the 5' RACE reads. The table has approximately 1,700,000 distinct CDR3 sequences, about two fifths seen once; the top ten hold under 30%. Whole-study results and caveats: Per-million-T-cell TCR beta diversity fell roughly linearly with age.

The CDR3 runs 14 residues. The germline V gene encodes CDR1 SGHTA and CDR2 FQGNSA. The ends lost 10 bases at V and 7 bases at J; junction bases unmatched: 14. The gene calls are TRBV7-2 and TRBJ1-2; 8 bases map to TRBD1. Specimen: blood. The receptor's source is a human donor in good health. CDR3 in amino acids: CATSLDRVSGGYTF. In nucleotides, the CDR3 is TGTGCCACTTCACTGGACAGGGTTTCGGGTGGCTACACCTTC.